The present T cell receptor beta chain was sequenced within a study of blood T cells in healthy people across ages. The CDR3 runs to 13 residues. Per germline, CDR1 SQVTM and CDR2 ANQGSEA. This clonotype appeared a single time. This may come from a read error, since a much larger clone is one base off. A second PCR of 7 to 11 cycles used a sample-barcoded 5' primer and a J-beta primer mix. TCRdb redid the calling of the 5' RACE reads with MiXCR, one entry per CDR3 protein. Among more than 1.4 million distinct CDR3 sequences listed, 42% were seen once. The draw of peripheral blood yielded approximately 10 milliliters from each donor.

The sequence came from a woman aged 18 to 35 in good health. V gene TRBV29-1 combines with J gene TRBJ2-4; D is unresolved. With the DNA end fitting TRBJ2-7 better, the J assignment may be wrong. The specimen was blood. This CDR3 is CSVETVESCEQYF. The CDR3 DNA is TGCAGCGTTGAAACCGTAGAGAGCTGCGAGCAGTACTTC.